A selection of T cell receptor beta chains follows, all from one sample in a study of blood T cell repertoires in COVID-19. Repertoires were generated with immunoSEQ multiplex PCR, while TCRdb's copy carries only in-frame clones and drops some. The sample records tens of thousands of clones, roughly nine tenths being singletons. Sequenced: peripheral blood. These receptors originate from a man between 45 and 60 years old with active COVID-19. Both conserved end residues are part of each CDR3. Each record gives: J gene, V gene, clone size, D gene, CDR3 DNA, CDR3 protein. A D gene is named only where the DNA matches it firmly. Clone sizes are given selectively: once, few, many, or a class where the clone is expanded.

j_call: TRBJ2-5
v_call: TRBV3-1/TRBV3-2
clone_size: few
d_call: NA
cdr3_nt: TGTGCCAGCAGCCAAGGATGGGAGGTGCCGGACTACCAAACCCAAGAGACCCAGTACTTC
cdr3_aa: CASSQGWEVPDYQTQETQYF

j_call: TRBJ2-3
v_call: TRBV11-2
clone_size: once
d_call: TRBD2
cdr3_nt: TGTGCCAGCAGCCCCACTAGCGGGGGGTTGTCCGATACGCAGTATTTT
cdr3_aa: CASSPTSGGLSDTQYF

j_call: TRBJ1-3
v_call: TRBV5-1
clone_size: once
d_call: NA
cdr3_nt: TGCGCCAGCAGCTTGGATGGACAGATCTCTGGAAACACCATATATTTT
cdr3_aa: CASSLDGQISGNTIYF

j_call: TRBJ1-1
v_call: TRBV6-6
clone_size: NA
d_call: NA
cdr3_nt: TGTGCCAGCAGTTATTTCGGGGTGGGAAAAAACACTGAAGCTTTCTTT
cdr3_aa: CASSYFGVGKNTEAFF

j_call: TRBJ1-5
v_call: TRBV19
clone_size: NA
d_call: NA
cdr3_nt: TGTGCCCCCCGACGCGGGGATGGTCAGCCCCAGCATTTT
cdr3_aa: CAPRRGDGQPQHF

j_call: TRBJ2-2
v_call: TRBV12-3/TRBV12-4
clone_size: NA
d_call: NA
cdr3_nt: TGTGCCAGTCGTTTTCAGCGCGCCGGGGAGCTGTTTTTT
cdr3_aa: CASRFQRAGELFF

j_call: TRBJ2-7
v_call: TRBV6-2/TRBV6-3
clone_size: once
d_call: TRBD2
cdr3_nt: TGTGCCAGCAGTTACTCCAGGACTAGCGGGGGAGCCTACGAGCAGTACTTC
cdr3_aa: CASSYSRTSGGAYEQYF

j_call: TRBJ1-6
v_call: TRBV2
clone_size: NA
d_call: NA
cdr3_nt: TGTGCCAGCAGTAACAGGGTTTATTCACCCCTCCACTTT
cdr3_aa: CASSNRVYSPLHF

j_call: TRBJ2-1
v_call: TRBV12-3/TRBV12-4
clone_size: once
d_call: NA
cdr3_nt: TGTGCCAGCAGTTTTGAGCGTGGGAATGAGCAGTTCTTC
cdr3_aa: CASSFERGNEQFF

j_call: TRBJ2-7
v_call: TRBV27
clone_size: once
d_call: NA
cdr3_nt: TGTGCCAGCAGTTTAGGGCGGGGAGGTGGCTACGAGCAGTACTTC
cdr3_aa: CASSLGRGGGYEQYF

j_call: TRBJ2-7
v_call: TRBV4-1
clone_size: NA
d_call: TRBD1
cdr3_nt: TGCGCCAGCAGCAGACCTAGGGGGCGCGTTTCCGACGAGCAGTACTTC
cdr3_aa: CASSRPRGRVSDEQYF

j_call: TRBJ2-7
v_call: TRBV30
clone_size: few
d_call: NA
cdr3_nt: TGTGCCTGGAGTAAAAGACAGAACTACGAGCAGTACTTC
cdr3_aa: CAWSKRQNYEQYF

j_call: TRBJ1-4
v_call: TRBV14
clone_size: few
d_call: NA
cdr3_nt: TGTGCCAGCAGCAGGGGGATTAATGAAAAACTGTTTTTT
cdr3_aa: CASSRGINEKLFF

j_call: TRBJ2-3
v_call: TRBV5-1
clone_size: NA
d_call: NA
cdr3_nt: TGCGCCAGCAGCTCCGCAGCGAGGCCAGATACGCAGTATTTT
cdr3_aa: CASSSAARPDTQYF

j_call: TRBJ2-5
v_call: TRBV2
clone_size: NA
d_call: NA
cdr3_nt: TGTGCCAGCAGTGAAGAAAGAGGGTTCTACGAGACCCAGTACTTC
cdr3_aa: CASSEERGFYETQYF

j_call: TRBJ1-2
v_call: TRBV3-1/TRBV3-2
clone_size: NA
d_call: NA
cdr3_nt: TGTGCCAGCAGCCAAAACAGCAACTATGGCTACACCTTC
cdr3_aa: CASSQNSNYGYTF

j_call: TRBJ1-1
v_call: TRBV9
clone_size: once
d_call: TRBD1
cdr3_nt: TGTGCCAGCAGCGAGGGGGACCCGGGACAGACTGAAACTTTCTTT
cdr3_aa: CASSEGDPGQTETFF

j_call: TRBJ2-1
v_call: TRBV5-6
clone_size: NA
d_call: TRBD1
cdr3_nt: TGTGCCAGCAGTTACGCGGGACAGGGGAGTAGGGCTTACAATGAGCAGTTCTTC
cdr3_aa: CASSYAGQGSRAYNEQFF

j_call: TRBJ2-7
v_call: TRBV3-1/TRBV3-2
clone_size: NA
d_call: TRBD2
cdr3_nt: TGTGCCAGCAAAAGCGGGAGCTCCTACGAGCAGTACTTC
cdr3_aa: CASKSGSSYEQYF

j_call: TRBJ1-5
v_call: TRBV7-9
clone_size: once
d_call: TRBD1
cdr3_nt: TGTGCCAGCAGCTTAGACAGGGGAATAAATCAGCCCCAGCATTTT
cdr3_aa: CASSLDRGINQPQHF

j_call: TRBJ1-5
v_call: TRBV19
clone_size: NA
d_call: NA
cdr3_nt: TGTGCCAGTAGTATAGGGCAGGGCAGCAATCAGCCCCAGCATTTT
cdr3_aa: CASSIGQGSNQPQHF

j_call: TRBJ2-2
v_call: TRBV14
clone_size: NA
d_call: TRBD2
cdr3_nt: TGTGCCAGCAGCCTTTCTAGCGGGAGTCCCACCGGGGAGCTGTTTTTT
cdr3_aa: CASSLSSGSPTGELFF

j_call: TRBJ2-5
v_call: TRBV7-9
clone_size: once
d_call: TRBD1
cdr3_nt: TGTGCCAGCAGCTTAAGAGGGGGCTGGGAGACCCAGTACTTC
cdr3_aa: CASSLRGGWETQYF

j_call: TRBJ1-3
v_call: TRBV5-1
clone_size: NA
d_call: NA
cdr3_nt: TGCGCCACCAACGACGGGGGAACGGGGGGAAACACCATATATTTT
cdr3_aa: CATNDGGTGGNTIYF

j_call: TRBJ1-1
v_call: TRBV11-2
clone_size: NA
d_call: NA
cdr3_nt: TGTGCCAGCAGCTTATTCGGCACTGAAGCTTTCTTT
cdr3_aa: CASSLFGTEAFF

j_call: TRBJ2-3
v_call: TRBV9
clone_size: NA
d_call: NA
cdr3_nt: TGTGCCAGCAGCCCCACAAGACTAGGGGGCACAGATACGCAGTATTTT
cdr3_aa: CASSPTRLGGTDTQYF

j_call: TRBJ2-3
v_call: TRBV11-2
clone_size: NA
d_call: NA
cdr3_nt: TGTGCCAGCAGCCCGTTGAGCACAGATACGCAGTATTTT
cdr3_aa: CASSPLSTDTQYF

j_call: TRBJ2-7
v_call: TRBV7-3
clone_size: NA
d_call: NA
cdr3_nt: TGTGCCAGCAGCTTGGGCTCCTTAGACGAGCAGTACTTC
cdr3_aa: CASSLGSLDEQYF

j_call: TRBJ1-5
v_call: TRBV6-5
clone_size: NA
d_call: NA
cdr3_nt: TGTGCCAGCAGTTACGACAGTAATAGCAATCAGCCCCAGCATTTT
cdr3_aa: CASSYDSNSNQPQHF

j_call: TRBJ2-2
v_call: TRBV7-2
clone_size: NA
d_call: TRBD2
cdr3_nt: TGTGCCAGCAGCTTAGGTAGCGGGGCCCCCACCGGGGAGCTGTTTTTT
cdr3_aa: CASSLGSGAPTGELFF

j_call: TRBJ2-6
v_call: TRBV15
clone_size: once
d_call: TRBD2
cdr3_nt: TGTGCCACCAGCAGAGGGAAGCGGAGGATAGCGGGGGACCCATCTGGGGCCAACGTCCTGACTTTC
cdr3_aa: CATSRGKRRIAGDPSGANVLTF

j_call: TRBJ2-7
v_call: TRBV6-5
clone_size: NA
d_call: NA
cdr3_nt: TGTGCCAGCAGTAGACAGAGCCCTATATCCTACGAGCAGTACTTC
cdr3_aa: CASSRQSPISYEQYF

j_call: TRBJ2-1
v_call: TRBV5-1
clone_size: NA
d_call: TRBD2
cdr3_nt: TGCGCCAGCAGCGTTATAGCGGGGGAGCAGTTCTTC
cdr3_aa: CASSVIAGEQFF

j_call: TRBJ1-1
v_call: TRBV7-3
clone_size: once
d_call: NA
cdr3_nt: TGTGCCAGCAGCTTAGGCGGGGCAGGGAACACTGAAGCTTTCTTT
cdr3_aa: CASSLGGAGNTEAFF

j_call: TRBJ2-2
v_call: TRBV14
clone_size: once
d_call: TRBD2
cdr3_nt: TGTGCCAGCAGCCGGACTAGCGGAATCACCGGGGAGCTGTTTTTT
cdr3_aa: CASSRTSGITGELFF

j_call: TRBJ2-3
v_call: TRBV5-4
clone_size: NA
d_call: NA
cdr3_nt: TGTGCCAGCAGCTTGGGAGAATTCACAGATACGCAGTATTTT
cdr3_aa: CASSLGEFTDTQYF

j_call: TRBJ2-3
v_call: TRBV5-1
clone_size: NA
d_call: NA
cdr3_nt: TGCGCCAGCAGCTTGACCAGGGGAGATACGCAGTATTTT
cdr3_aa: CASSLTRGDTQYF

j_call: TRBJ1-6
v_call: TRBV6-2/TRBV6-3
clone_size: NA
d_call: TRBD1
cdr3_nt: TGTGCCAGCAGTGACAGGGGTTTTTCACCCCTCCACTTT
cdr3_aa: CASSDRGFSPLHF

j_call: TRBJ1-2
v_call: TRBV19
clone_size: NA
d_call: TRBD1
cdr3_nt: TGTGCCAGTAGAGTTATTCCCGGGACAGGGGATGGCTACACCTTC
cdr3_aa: CASRVIPGTGDGYTF

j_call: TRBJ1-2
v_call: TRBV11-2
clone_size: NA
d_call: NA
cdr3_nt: TGTGCCAGCAGCTTAGGCCAGGACTATGGCTACACCTTC
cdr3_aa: CASSLGQDYGYTF

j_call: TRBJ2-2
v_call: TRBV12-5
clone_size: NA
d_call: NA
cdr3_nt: TGTGCTAGTGGTATCGACACCGGGGAGCTGTTTTTT
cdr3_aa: CASGIDTGELFF

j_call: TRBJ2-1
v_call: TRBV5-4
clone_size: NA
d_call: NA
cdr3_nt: TGTGCCAGCAGCCCCCAAACCGGCAATGAGCAGTTCTTC
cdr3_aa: CASSPQTGNEQFF

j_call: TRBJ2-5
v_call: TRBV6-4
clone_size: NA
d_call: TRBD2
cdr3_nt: TGTGCCAGCAGTGCCCAGGGAGGGGAGACCCAGTACTTC
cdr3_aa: CASSAQGGETQYF

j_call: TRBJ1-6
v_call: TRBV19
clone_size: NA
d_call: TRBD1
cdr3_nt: TGTGCCAGTAGTCCCCGACAGGGCTATAATTCACCCCTCCACTTT
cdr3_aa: CASSPRQGYNSPLHF

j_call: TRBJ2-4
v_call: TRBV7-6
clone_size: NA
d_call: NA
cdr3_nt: TGTGCCAGCAGCCGAGGGGGGCAGGGAGGGAACATTCAGTACTTC
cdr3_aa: CASSRGGQGGNIQYF

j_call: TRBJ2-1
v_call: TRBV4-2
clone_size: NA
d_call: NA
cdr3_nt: TGTGCCAGCAGCCACGGAGGGGAGGCGTTCGATGAGCAGTTCTTC
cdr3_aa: CASSHGGEAFDEQFF

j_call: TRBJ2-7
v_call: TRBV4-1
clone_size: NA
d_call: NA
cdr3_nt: TGCGCCAGCAGCCAAGGACCCGGGGACGAGCAGTACTTC
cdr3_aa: CASSQGPGDEQYF

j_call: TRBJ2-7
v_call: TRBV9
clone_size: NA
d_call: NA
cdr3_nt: TGTGCCAGCAGCGTAGATTCGGCTAGCCGTTTATACGAGCAGTACTTC
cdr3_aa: CASSVDSASRLYEQYF

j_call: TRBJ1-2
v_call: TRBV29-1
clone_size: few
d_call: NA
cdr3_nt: TGCAGCGCCGGACAGTCTAACTATGGCTACACCTTC
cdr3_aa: CSAGQSNYGYTF

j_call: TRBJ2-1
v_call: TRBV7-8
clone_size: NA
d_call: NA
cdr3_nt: TGTGCCAGCAGCTTGAACTTCCCGAGCCCCAATGAGCAGTTCTTC
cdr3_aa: CASSLNFPSPNEQFF

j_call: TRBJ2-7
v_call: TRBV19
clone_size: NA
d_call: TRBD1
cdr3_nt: TGTGCCAGTAGTATATTGGGGACAGAATCCTACGAGCAGTACTTC
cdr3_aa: CASSILGTESYEQYF

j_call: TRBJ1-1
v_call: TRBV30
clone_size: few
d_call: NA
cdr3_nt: TGTGCCTGGAGATCCCTAGAGGAAGCTTTCTTT
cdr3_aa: CAWRSLEEAFF

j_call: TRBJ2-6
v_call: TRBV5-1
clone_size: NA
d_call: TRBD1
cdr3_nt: TGCGCCAGCAGACCGACAGGGTCTGGGGCCAACGTCCTGACTTTC
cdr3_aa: CASRPTGSGANVLTF